One sample yielded the 13 T cell receptor beta chains listed below, sequenced in a study of T cell responses to AZD1222 COVID-19 vaccine. Using immunoSEQ multiplex PCR, the repertoire was profiled, and TCRdb retains in-frame clones only, with some absent. Among around 94,000 clones, less than 90% were seen once, and the ten largest hold 3.5% to 4.5%. This sample comprised peripheral blood, obtained on day 0 of AZD1222 vaccination. The receptors were gathered from an adult in good health.

The chain recombines TRBV5-4 with TRBJ2-7; TRBD2 is a possible D gene (6 bases). Germline V gene sequence: CDR1 SGHNT, CDR2 YYREEE (reference sequence). Trimming stripped 3 bases from V and 0 bases from J, with 10 bases between. This CDR3 comprises 14 residues. CDR3 bases: TGTGCCAGCAGCTCAACCGGGAGCTCCTACGAGCAGTACTTC. Translated, it gives CASSSTGSSYEQYF.

The chain recombines TRBV3-1 (or the pseudogene TRBV3-2) with TRBJ1-1, with D tentatively TRBD1 (6 bases). The germline V and J ends were trimmed by 1 base and 4 bases, with 10 bases remaining between them. Germline-derived CDR1 and CDR2 are LGHDT and YNNKEL (reference sequence). CDR3 length: 14 residues. CDR3 loop: CASSQGRGGTEAFF. DNA of the CDR3: TGTGCCAGCAGCCAAGGCAGGGGCGGCACTGAAGCTTTCTTT.

This clone occurred once. The V gene is TRBV2, the J gene TRBJ1-2; D is possibly TRBD1 (5 bases). With 3 bases removed from V and 4 bases from J, the gap between germline ends came to 18 bases. Per the germline V gene, CDR1 is SNHLY and CDR2 is FYNNEI. The CDR3 runs to 16 residues. The CDR3 spells CASSETTGGGSYGYTF. CDR3 coding DNA: TGTGCCAGCAGTGAGACCACTGGGGGAGGGAGCTATGGCTACACCTTC. The full variable domain, rest sourced from reference TRBV2 and TRBJ1-2, is EPEVTQTPSHQVTQMGQEVILRCVPISNHLYFYWYRQILGQKVEFLVSFYNNEISEKSEIFDDQFSVERPDGSNFTLKIRSTKLEDSAMYFCASSETTGGGSYGYTFGSGTRLTVV.

The rearrangement uses TRBV18 and TRBJ1-2, with D hard to call. The CDR3 runs to 14 residues. V shed 2 bases and J shed 2 bases, with 9 bases lying between them. The germline CDR1 and CDR2 sequences are KGHSH and LQKENI. As DNA, the CDR3 is TGTGCCAGCTCACCAGGCAGCTCCAACTATGGCTACACCTTC. Translating it yields CASSPGSSNYGYTF.

This chain links TRBV27 with TRBJ2-1; D ambiguous. Germline lookup yields CDR1 MNHEY and CDR2 SMNVEV (reference sequence). V lost 6 bases, J lost 7 bases, and 10 bases lay in between. This CDR3 is built from 12 residues. CDR3 loop: CASRTRHNEQFF. CDR3 coding DNA: TGTGCCAGCAGAACCAGGCATAATGAGCAGTTCTTC.

This clone is a singleton in its sample. The genes are TRBV5-1 and TRBJ2-1; D may match TRBD1 or TRBD2 (5 bases each). CDR1 is SGHRS and CDR2 is YFSETQ in the germline V gene. V was cut by 2 bases and J by 5 bases, with 11 bases left in between. This CDR3 region has 14 residues. CDR3 sequence: CASSLRDADNEQFF. CDR3 in DNA: TGCGCCAGCAGCTTACGGGACGCCGACAATGAGCAGTTCTTC. The full variable domain, with the rest looked up from reference TRBV5-1 and TRBJ2-1, is KAGVTQTPRYLIKTRGQQVTLSCSPISGHRSVSWYQQTPGQGLQFLFEYFSETQRNKGNFPGRFSGRQFSNSRSEMNVSTLELGDSALYLCASSLRDADNEQFFGPGTRLTVL.

The chain joins TRBV7-3 to TRBJ1-2; the D gene is possibly TRBD1 (6 bases). There are 13 residues in the CDR3. Germline-derived CDR1 and CDR2 are SGHTA and FQGTGA. V was clipped by 3 bases and J by 3 bases, with 8 bases between them. CDR3 residues: CASSLTGYYGYTF. In DNA form, the CDR3 reads TGTGCCAGCAGCTTGACAGGATACTATGGCTACACCTTC.

The V and J genes are TRBV27 and TRBJ2-7, with D possibly being TRBD1 (5 bases). There are 13 residues in the CDR3. V lost 6 bases, J lost 2 bases, and 11 bases lay in between. Looked up from germline, CDR1 is MNHEY and CDR2 is SMNVEV (reference sequence). The CDR3 reads CASSETETYEQYF. In nucleotides, the CDR3 is TGTGCCAGCAGCGAGACAGAAACCTACGAGCAGTACTTC.

This clone has just a few counts. CDR3 sequence reads: CAWSVRTGWSEKLFF. Here the CDR3 DNA reads TGTGCCTGGAGTGTACGCACAGGGTGGAGTGAAAAACTGTTTTTT. The chain employs TRBV30 and TRBJ1-4; D might be TRBD1 (6 bases). Germline V gene data show CDR1 as GTSNPN and CDR2 as SVGIG (reference sequence). V lost 0 bases to trimming and J lost 7 bases, with 15 bases between them. This CDR3 comprises 15 residues.

The J gene is TRBJ2-2, the V gene TRBV15; TRBD1 is a possible D gene (5 bases). V was trimmed by 0 bases and J by 6 bases, leaving 5 bases between them. CDR3 length: 13 amino acids. The V gene's germline CDR1 is LNHNV and CDR2 YYDKDF (reference sequence). CDR3: CATSRDRAGELFF. The CDR3 DNA reads TGTGCCACCAGCAGAGACAGGGCCGGGGAGCTGTTTTTT.

The chain is built from TRBV7-2 and TRBJ1-2, with no clear D. Trimming stripped 3 bases from V and 4 bases from J, with 12 bases between. This CDR3 is 14 amino acids long. CDR1 and CDR2 from the germline V gene are SGHTA and FQGNSA. This CDR3 is CASSFVGGAYGYTF. CDR3 coding DNA: TGTGCCAGCAGCTTCGTGGGAGGAGCCTATGGCTACACCTTC.

V and J are TRBV7-2 and TRBJ2-1; 10 nucleotides agree with TRBD2. Germline CDR1 SGHTA, CDR2 FQGNSA. After removal of 1 base from V and 9 bases from J, the junction contained 3 bases not matched to a gene. There are 14 residues in the CDR3. The CDR3 bases are TGTGCCAGCAGCTTAGGGAGCGGGGGGGGTGAGCAGTTCTTC. Residues: CASSLGSGGGEQFF.

The V call is TRBV28, the J call TRBJ1-2; 9 bases map to TRBD1. Germline CDR1 and CDR2: MDHEN and SYDVKM. The ends lost 3 bases at V and 8 bases at J; junction bases unmatched: 10. The CDR3 spans 15 residues. CDR3 loop: CASSFPINRGLGYTF. In DNA form, the CDR3 reads TGTGCCAGCAGTTTTCCGATCAACAGGGGGCTCGGCTACACCTTC.